This T cell receptor beta chain appears in the sequencing data of a study of OX40 agonist ivuxolimab in advanced cancers. Across the study: Partial responses were achieved by three patients, one with hepatocellular carcinoma and two with cutaneous melanoma.

This CDR3 comprises 14 residues. The V end was cut by 5 bases, the J end by 9 bases, with 17 bases between. Looked up from germline, CDR1 is SGHTA and CDR2 is FQGNSA. Details on this clone: The target antigen is unknown.

General study points: In the expanded peripheral T cells, antigen specificity was never determined. In a subset of nonresponders, normalized T-cell clonal expansion was also low.

Some clones are missing from TCRdb's copy, which holds only in-frame ones; the method was immunoSEQ multiplex PCR. The data contain approximately 40,000 clones, less than 85% of them singletons. Sequencing was performed on CD4+ or CD8+ T cells sorted from blood, taken in a trial of the OX40 agonist ivuxolimab. The chain recombines TRBV7-2 with TRBJ1-5; tentative D call: TRBD1 (5 bases). This receptor was obtained from an adult with an advanced solid tumor such as melanoma, head and neck, liver or kidney cancer. CDR3 nucleotides: TGTGCCAGCAGCCCAAAGGGGCCCGAGAGGCCCCAGCATTTT. Translated, it gives CASSPKGPERPQHF.